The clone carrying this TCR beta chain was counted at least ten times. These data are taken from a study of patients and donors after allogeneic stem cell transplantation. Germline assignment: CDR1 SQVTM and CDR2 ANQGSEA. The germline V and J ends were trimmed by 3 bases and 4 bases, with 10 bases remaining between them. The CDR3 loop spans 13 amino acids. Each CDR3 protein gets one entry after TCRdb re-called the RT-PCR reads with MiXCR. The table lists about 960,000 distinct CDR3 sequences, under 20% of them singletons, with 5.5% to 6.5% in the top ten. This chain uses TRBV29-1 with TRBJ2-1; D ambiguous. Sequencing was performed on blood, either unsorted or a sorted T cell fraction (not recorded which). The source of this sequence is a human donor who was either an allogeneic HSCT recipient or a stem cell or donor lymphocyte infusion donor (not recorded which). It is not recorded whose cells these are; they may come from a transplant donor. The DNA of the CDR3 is TGCAGCGTTGAGCCTAGGATTTACAATGAGCAGTTCTTC. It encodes CSVEPRIYNEQFF.